This TCR beta chain was sequenced for a study of blood T cell repertoires in COVID-19. On the study more broadly: The cDNA or gDNA used as material had been derived from T cells, B-cell-depleted T cells, or PBMCs.

V shed 7 bases and J shed 6 bases, with 21 bases lying between them. Per germline, CDR1 MDHEN and CDR2 SYDVKM. CDR3 length: 15 residues. Source study methods: Nucleated cell number was recorded as an estimate derived from reference gene primer amplification. Using immunoSEQ multiplex PCR, the repertoire was profiled, and TCRdb retains in-frame clones only, with some absent. V, J and clone size derive from that table, while D and trimming were established from the DNA sequence. Of about 270,000 clones in the sample, 83% were seen once. The chain joins TRBV28 to TRBJ1-2; D may be TRBD1 (6 bases). Sequencing was performed on peripheral blood. This receptor was identified in a woman aged 45-60 years who had recovered from COVID-19. The CDR3 DNA sequence: TGTGCCAGCACAGAATTTGGGAGGGACAATGATGGCTACACCTTC. This translates into CASTEFGRDNDGYTF.